This entry lists 23 T cell receptor beta chains sequenced from one sample in a study of radiotherapy plus CTLA-4 blockade in lung cancer. The data were produced by immunoSEQ multiplex PCR, yet TCRdb's version contains in-frame clones alone and is incomplete. The sample yields around 91,000 clones, approximately 86% seen once. The sample here was peripheral blood, taken from a patient treated with radiotherapy plus ipilimumab. The receptors here all came from a human donor with non-small cell lung cancer that progressed on radiotherapy plus ipilimumab.

In nucleotides, the CDR3 is TGTGCCAGCAGCCCGACTAGCGTACCCTCCTACGAGCAGTACTTC. Residues: CASSPTSVPSYEQYF. This chain joins TRBV7-2 and TRBJ2-7, with TRBD2 matching over 8 bases. Per germline, CDR1 SGHTA and CDR2 FQGNSA. The CDR3 has 15 amino acids. Germline trimming cut 5 bases from V and 0 bases from J; bases unmatched to any gene: 6.

This clone has more than one count but fewer than ten. The chain combines TRBV7-2 with TRBJ2-7; D may correspond to TRBD1 or TRBD2 (5 bases each). The V and J ends lost 5 bases and 2 bases respectively, with 13 bases between them. This CDR3 has 14 amino acids. Germline V gene lookup returns CDR1 SGHTA and CDR2 FQGNSA. The CDR3 sequence is CASSGGASPYEQYF. The CDR3 nucleotides are TGTGCCAGCAGCGGGGGAGCTAGCCCCTACGAGCAGTACTTC. The full variable domain, its missing parts supplied by reference TRBV7-2 and TRBJ2-7, is GAGVSQSPSNKVTEKGKDVELRCDPISGHTALYWYRQSLGQGLEFLIYFQGNSAPDKSGLPSDRFSAERTGGSVSTLTIQRTQQEDSAVYLCASSGGASPYEQYFGPGTRLTVT.

V usage is TRBV7-9 and J usage is TRBJ2-1, with D possibly being TRBD2 (6 bases). CDR1 and CDR2 from the germline V gene are SEHNR and FQNEAQ (reference sequence). Between the trimmed V and J ends, which lost 5 bases and 4 bases, there was a span of 15 bases. This CDR3 comprises 15 residues. CDR3 DNA sequence: TGTGCCAGCAGCCCGCACACCGGGGGATACAATGAGCAGTTCTTC. Protein sequence: CASSPHTGGYNEQFF.

CDR3 coding DNA: TGTGCCAGCTGCCGCATCCCTAGCATGAGCACAGATACGCAGTATTTT. This sequence encodes CASCRIPSMSTDTQYF. The J gene is TRBJ2-3, the V gene TRBV2, with TRBD2 as a possible D gene (5 bases). CDR3 size: 16 residues. Germline lookup yields CDR1 SNHLY and CDR2 FYNNEI. V dropped 8 bases and J dropped 0 bases, with 18 bases sitting between them.

This chain connects TRBV10-3 to TRBJ2-7; D might be TRBD1 (6 bases). V was cut by 2 bases and J by 1 base, with 12 bases left in between. This CDR3 spans 15 amino acids. Germline V CDR1 and CDR2: ENHRY, SYGVKD. This CDR3 is CAISEGGVESYEQYF. The CDR3 bases are TGTGCCATCAGTGAGGGGGGCGTAGAATCCTACGAGCAGTACTTC.

The genes are TRBV4-2 and TRBJ2-7; 8 bases agree with TRBD2. The J segment lost 6 bases and the V segment lost 2 bases, leaving 6 bases of the junction unmatched. Germline V gene sequence: CDR1 LGHNA, CDR2 YNFKEQ. This CDR3 is 14 amino acids long. The CDR3 sequence: CASSQPGLESEQYF. Here the CDR3 DNA reads TGTGCCAGCAGCCAACCGGGACTAGAAAGCGAGCAGTACTTC.

V is TRBV4-1 and J is TRBJ1-5; D unresolved. The germline V gene encodes CDR1 MGHRA and CDR2 YSYEKL. Trimming left V 5 bases short and J 0 bases short, with 14 bases between. The CDR3 covers 16 residues. The CDR3 is CASSKAVQTSNQPQHF. CDR3 DNA: TGCGCCAGCAGCAAAGCAGTACAGACTAGCAATCAGCCCCAGCATTTT.

The V call is TRBV19, the J call TRBJ1-2, with TRBD1 identical over 8 bases. CDR3 size: 15 residues. Germline V lookup: CDR1 LNHDA, CDR2 SQIVND (reference sequence). Unmatched junction bases numbered 6, after V lost 3 bases and J lost 3 bases. CDR3 DNA: TGTGCCAGTAGTATTAACGGACAGGGTCACTATGGCTACACCTTC. This codes for CASSINGQGHYGYTF. The full variable domain, completed using reference TRBV19 and TRBJ1-2, is DGGITQSPKYLFRKEGQNVTLSCEQNLNHDAMYWYRQDPGQGLRLIYYSQIVNDFQKGDIAEGYSVSREKKESFPLTVTSAQKNPTAFYLCASSINGQGHYGYTFGSGTRLTVV.

This chain uses TRBV6-9 with TRBJ2-7; D unresolved. V was clipped by 8 bases and J by 3 bases, with 14 bases between them. The CDR3 is 13 residues long. From germline, CDR1 is MNHGY and CDR2 SVAAGI. In nucleotides, the CDR3 is TGTGCCAGCTCCCTCGACACGGACTACGAGCAGTACTTC. Translated: CASSLDTDYEQYF.

On this clone itself: Other DNA sequences of this sample code for an identical CDR3. CDR3 sequence: CSVGQGSYEQYF. The CDR3, as DNA: TGCAGCGTGGGACAGGGGAGCTACGAGCAGTACTTC. This rearrangement joins TRBV29-1 to TRBJ2-7; 10 bases agree with TRBD1. This CDR3 has 12 amino acids. Looked up from germline, CDR1 is SQVTM and CDR2 is ANQGSEA. V shed 6 bases, J shed 3 bases, and the junction held 2 bases outside the gene matches.

The rearrangement uses TRBV5-1 and TRBJ2-3; tentative D call: TRBD1 (6 bases). V was shortened by 0 bases and J by 15 bases, with 11 bases between the two germline ends. The germline CDR1 and CDR2 sequences are SGHRS and YFSETQ. The CDR3 runs to 11 residues. CDR3 nucleotides: TGCGCCAGCAGCTTGGCAGGGGAGACCTATTTT. The encoded protein is CASSLAGETYF.

This chain links TRBV7-3 with TRBJ2-3, with 9 bases lining up with TRBD2. J lost 3 bases, V lost 5 bases, and 3 bases had no gene match. Germline V gene lookup returns CDR1 SGHTA and CDR2 FQGTGA. The CDR3 is 14 residues long. The CDR3 protein is CASSILAGTDTQYF. DNA of the CDR3: TGTGCCAGCAGCATCCTAGCGGGGACAGATACGCAGTATTTT.

The rearrangement joins TRBV4-1 to TRBJ2-1; D ambiguous. The CDR3 consists of 14 residues. CDR1 is MGHRA, CDR2 YSYEKL, per germline. V lost 0 bases and J lost 6, with 9 bases in between. This CDR3 reads CASSQEGPLNEQFF. In DNA, the CDR3 is TGCGCCAGCAGCCAAGAAGGGCCCCTCAATGAGCAGTTCTTC.

The chain recombines TRBV15 with TRBJ1-2; 7 nucleotides agree with TRBD1. The V gene's germline CDR1 is LNHNV and CDR2 YYDKDF (reference sequence). The CDR3 runs to 13 residues. Trimming cost V 1 base and J 6 bases; bases outside gene matches: 2. This CDR3 reads CATSRGQGDGYTF. CDR3 nucleotide sequence: TGTGCCACCAGCAGAGGACAGGGTGATGGCTACACCTTC.

The J gene is TRBJ1-4, the V gene TRBV6-1; D not resolved. V was clipped by 3 bases and J by 5 bases, with 10 bases between them. The CDR3 spans 14 residues. Germline V gives CDR1 MNHNS, CDR2 SASEGT. The CDR3 loop is CASSEDGSNEKLFF. The CDR3 DNA is TGTGCCAGCAGTGAGGATGGGTCAAATGAAAAACTGTTTTTT.

This sequence joins TRBV2 and TRBJ2-5, with 8 bases aligning to TRBD2. V was clipped by 2 bases and J by 2 bases; unmatched bases: 4. This CDR3 spans 15 amino acids. Germline CDR1 reads SNHLY; CDR2 reads FYNNEI. CDR3 region: CASSELAGRQETQYF. DNA of the CDR3: TGTGCCAGCAGTGAACTAGCGGGTAGACAAGAGACCCAGTACTTC.

The chain uses TRBV10-3 and TRBJ2-3; 10 bases match TRBD2. Germline V CDR1 and CDR2: ENHRY, SYGVKD. The CDR3 runs to 14 residues. The junction had 2 bases not matched to a gene; V was cut back by 4 bases and J by 4 bases. The chain's CDR3 is CAISASGSADTQYF. DNA for the CDR3: TGTGCCATCAGTGCTAGCGGGAGCGCAGATACGCAGTATTTT.

In its sample, this clone was seen a few times. The rearrangement links TRBV19 to TRBJ1-3; TRBD1 is a possible D gene (6 bases). The V end was cut by 4 bases, the J end by 0 bases, with 13 bases between. This CDR3 has 16 amino acids. Per germline, CDR1 LNHDA and CDR2 SQIVND (reference sequence). The CDR3 reads CASSKQGTYSGNTIYF. DNA of the CDR3: TGTGCCAGTAGTAAGCAGGGGACATACTCTGGAAACACCATATATTTT.

In nucleotides, the CDR3 is TGTGCCAGCAGTGGACCGACAGGAACCAACTATGGCTACACCTTC. It codes for CASSGPTGTNYGYTF. This chain links TRBV25-1 with TRBJ1-2; D possibly corresponds to TRBD1 (6 bases). CDR1 is MGHDK, CDR2 SYGVNS, per germline. Deletions cut 4 bases from V and 2 bases from J, with 14 bases between. The CDR3 totals 15 residues.

This clone appeared a single time. In the same sample, other DNA sequences code for this CDR3. The V call is TRBV5-4, the J call TRBJ2-3; the D call may be TRBD1 or TRBD2 (5 bases each). This CDR3 has 13 residues. V lost 4 bases and J lost 1, with 7 bases in between. Germline V gene sequence: CDR1 SGHNT, CDR2 YYREEE (reference sequence). The CDR3 reads CASSLGGTDTQYF. The CDR3 DNA is TGTGCCAGCAGCCTGGGGGGCACAGATACGCAGTATTTT.

The rearrangement joins TRBV2 to TRBJ2-1; tentatively, D is TRBD1 or TRBD2 (5 bases each). Trimming removed 6 bases at V and 8 bases at J, with 14 bases between. Looked up from germline, CDR1 is SNHLY and CDR2 is FYNNEI. This CDR3 is built from 13 residues. CDR3 loop: CASRTRGTYEQFF. CDR3 nucleotide sequence: TGTGCCAGCAGGACCCGTGGGACGTATGAGCAGTTCTTC.

This CDR3 is CASSTLDRLGYTF. CDR3 nucleotides: TGTGCCAGCAGCACGCTCGACAGGTTAGGCTACACCTTC. The chain employs TRBV28 and TRBJ1-2; D is perhaps TRBD1 (6 bases). Germline CDR1 reads MDHEN; CDR2 reads SYDVKM. The CDR3 loop spans 13 amino acids. V was clipped by 6 bases and J by 8 bases, with 16 bases between them.

The gene calls are TRBV6-5 and TRBJ2-7; D gene uncertain. With 0 bases removed from V and 2 bases from J, the gap between germline ends came to 8 bases. Germline-derived CDR1 and CDR2 are MNHEY and SVGAGI. The length of the CDR3 is 14 residues. The CDR3, as DNA: TGTGCCAGCAGTTACTCGTACAGCGCCTACGAGCAGTACTTC. It encodes CASSYSYSAYEQYF.